The rows below give T cell receptor beta chains drawn from one sample of a study of cytomegalovirus exposure and HLA in healthy donors. TCRdb's copy holds only in-frame clones and misses some; the assay was immunoSEQ multiplex PCR. The record lists about 130,000 clones, of which the ten most abundant hold roughly 2%. The sequenced sample was PBMCs. The receptors shown here come from an older woman in good health and CMV-seronegative. CDR3s include the opening cysteine and the closing phenylalanine or tryptophan. The D gene is left open where the match is weak.

cdr3_aa: CASSFYNGANTEAFF; cdr3_nt: TGTGCCAGCAGCTTTTACAACGGAGCCAACACTGAAGCTTTCTTT; j_call: TRBJ1-1; d_call: -; v_call: TRBV5-8
cdr3_aa: CSVLAGHPSYEQYF; cdr3_nt: TGCAGCGTACTAGCGGGACACCCCTCCTACGAGCAGTACTTC; j_call: TRBJ2-7; d_call: TRBD2; v_call: TRBV29-1
cdr3_aa: CASSEAQRLDYGYTF; cdr3_nt: TGTGCCAGCAGTGAAGCCCAGAGGCTAGACTATGGCTACACCTTC; j_call: TRBJ1-2; d_call: -; v_call: TRBV2
cdr3_aa: CASSRQGDQPQHF; cdr3_nt: TGTGCCAGCAGCCGACAGGGCGATCAGCCCCAGCATTTT; j_call: TRBJ1-5; d_call: TRBD1; v_call: TRBV7-9
cdr3_aa: CASSEAGHPYEQYF; cdr3_nt: TGTGCCAGCAGTGAAGCGGGACACCCTTACGAGCAGTACTTC; j_call: TRBJ2-7; d_call: -; v_call: TRBV6-1
cdr3_aa: CASSLEGTYSTDTQYF; cdr3_nt: TGTGCCAGCAGCTTGGAGGGGACATATAGCACAGATACGCAGTATTTT; j_call: TRBJ2-3; d_call: -; v_call: TRBV5-8
cdr3_aa: CASKSETGANSYEQYF; cdr3_nt: TGTGCCAGCAAGTCCGAAACAGGGGCCAACTCCTACGAGCAGTACTTC; j_call: TRBJ2-7; d_call: TRBD1; v_call: TRBV27
cdr3_aa: CASSTPTDTQYF; cdr3_nt: TGTGCCAGCAGTACACCCACAGATACGCAGTATTTT; j_call: TRBJ2-3; d_call: -; v_call: TRBV28
cdr3_aa: CASRAGTENYEQYF; cdr3_nt: TGTGCCAGCAGAGCCGGGACAGAAAACTACGAGCAGTACTTC; j_call: TRBJ2-7; d_call: TRBD1; v_call: TRBV5-6
cdr3_aa: CASTLRGAIRNTIYF; cdr3_nt: TGTGCCAGTACGTTGCGGGGGGCAATAAGAAACACCATATATTTT; j_call: TRBJ1-3; d_call: -; v_call: TRBV6-1
cdr3_aa: CASSSGQGTQLISGNTIYF; cdr3_nt: TGTGCCAGCAGCTCGGGACAGGGGACCCAACTCATATCTGGAAACACCATATATTTT; j_call: TRBJ1-3; d_call: TRBD1; v_call: TRBV7-2
cdr3_aa: CASSLMDRNTGELFF; cdr3_nt: TGTGCCAGCAGCTTAATGGACAGGAACACCGGGGAGCTGTTTTTT; j_call: TRBJ2-2; d_call: -; v_call: TRBV11-2
cdr3_aa: CASARGVAGFNEQFF; cdr3_nt: TGTGCCAGCGCGAGGGGTGTAGCGGGTTTCAATGAGCAGTTCTTC; j_call: TRBJ2-1; d_call: TRBD2; v_call: TRBV27
cdr3_aa: CASSAGQGLGKLFF; cdr3_nt: TGTGCCAGCAGCGCAGGACAGGGCCTCGGAAAACTGTTTTTT; j_call: TRBJ1-4; d_call: TRBD1; v_call: TRBV2
cdr3_aa: CASSLASGEHIQYF; cdr3_nt: TGTGCCAGCAGCTTGGCTAGCGGGGAACACATTCAGTACTTC; j_call: TRBJ2-4; d_call: TRBD2; v_call: TRBV5-4
cdr3_aa: CASRTGPFVNTEAFF; cdr3_nt: TGTGCCAGTCGGACAGGGCCTTTTGTGAACACTGAAGCTTTCTTT; j_call: TRBJ1-1; d_call: TRBD1; v_call: TRBV6-1
cdr3_aa: CASSPTSGGTGELFF; cdr3_nt: TGTGCCAGCAGCCCAACTAGCGGGGGGACCGGGGAGCTGTTTTTT; j_call: TRBJ2-2; d_call: TRBD2; v_call: TRBV4-2
cdr3_aa: CASSSWTGRGEKLFF; cdr3_nt: TGTGCCAGCAGTTCTTGGACAGGGCGGGGTGAAAAACTGTTTTTT; j_call: TRBJ1-4; d_call: TRBD1; v_call: TRBV27
cdr3_aa: CASRLTGPEAFF; cdr3_nt: TGTGCCAGCAGGCTAACAGGACCCGAAGCTTTCTTT; j_call: TRBJ1-1; d_call: -; v_call: TRBV6-1
cdr3_aa: CAIGGGKTYNEQFF; cdr3_nt: TGTGCCATAGGCGGGGGGAAGACCTACAATGAGCAGTTCTTC; j_call: TRBJ2-1; d_call: TRBD2; v_call: TRBV7-8
cdr3_aa: CASAGDSSGANVLTF; cdr3_nt: TGTGCCAGCGCAGGGGATAGCTCTGGGGCCAACGTCCTGACTTTC; j_call: TRBJ2-6; d_call: -; v_call: TRBV10-3
cdr3_aa: CASSVYGTGGLNTEAFF; cdr3_nt: TGTGCCAGCAGTGTATACGGGACAGGGGGACTGAACACTGAAGCTTTCTTT; j_call: TRBJ1-1; d_call: TRBD1; v_call: TRBV6-1
cdr3_aa: CASTPNREGEQYF; cdr3_nt: TGTGCCAGCACCCCAAACAGGGAGGGCGAGCAGTACTTC; j_call: TRBJ2-7; d_call: -; v_call: TRBV2
cdr3_aa: CASSSQGYGEKLFF; cdr3_nt: TGCGCCAGCAGCTCGCAGGGGTACGGTGAAAAACTGTTTTTT; j_call: TRBJ1-4; d_call: -; v_call: TRBV5-1
cdr3_aa: CASRLDSYEQYF; cdr3_nt: TGTGCCAGCAGGCTAGACTCCTACGAGCAGTACTTC; j_call: TRBJ2-7; d_call: -; v_call: TRBV2